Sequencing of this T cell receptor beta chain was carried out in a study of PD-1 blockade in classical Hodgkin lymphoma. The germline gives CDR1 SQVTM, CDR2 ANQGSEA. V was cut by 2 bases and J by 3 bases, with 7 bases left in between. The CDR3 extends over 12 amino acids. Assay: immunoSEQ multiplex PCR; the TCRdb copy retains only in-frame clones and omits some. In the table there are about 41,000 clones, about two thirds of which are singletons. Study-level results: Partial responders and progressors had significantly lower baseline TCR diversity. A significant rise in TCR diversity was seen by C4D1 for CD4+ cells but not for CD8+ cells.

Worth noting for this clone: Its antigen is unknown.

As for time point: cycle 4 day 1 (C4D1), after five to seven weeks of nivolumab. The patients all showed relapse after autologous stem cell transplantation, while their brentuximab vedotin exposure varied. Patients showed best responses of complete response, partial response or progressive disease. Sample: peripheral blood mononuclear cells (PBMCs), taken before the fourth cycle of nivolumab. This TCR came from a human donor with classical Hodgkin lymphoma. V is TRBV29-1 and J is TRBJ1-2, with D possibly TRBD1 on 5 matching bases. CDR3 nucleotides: TGCAGCGTTGAAAAAGGGGACTATGGCTACACCTTC. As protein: CSVEKGDYGYTF.